One and the same sample provided the 4 T cell receptor beta chains below, sequenced in a study of T cells in women clearing cervical HPV infection. This table comes from immunoSEQ multiplex PCR, and its TCRdb copy is limited to in-frame clones, with some not included. The repertoire shows 25,000 to 35,000 clones; the top ten hold 4.2%. The specimen was blood buffy coat. These receptors were taken from a woman aged 18 to 69 with a cervical HPV16 infection that either progressed to CIN3+ or cleared (not recorded which).

Remarks on this clone: The read gets to within 3 residues of the CDR3 end, and the germline J gene fills in the rest. The chain employs TRBV19 and TRBJ2-3; 8 bases are a match to TRBD2. Losses at the gene ends were 10 bases for V and 4 bases for J; bases not matched to a gene: 10. The CDR3 is 14 amino acids. Per germline, CDR1 LNHDA and CDR2 SQIVND (reference sequence). The sequenced part of the CDR3 DNA is TGTGCCACCGCCGGGACTAGATACCCAGATACG. Its protein is CATAGTRYPDT. The entire CDR3 is CATAGTRYPDTQYF.

With regard to this clone: The observed sequence ends 3 residues before the CDR3 terminus, with the missing tail filled in from the germline J gene. V usage is TRBV2 and J usage is TRBJ2-7, with a tentative D call TRBD1 (6 bases). Between the trimmed V and J ends, which lost 7 bases and 1 base, there was a span of 17 bases. The CDR3 is made up of 15 amino acids. Per germline, CDR1 SNHLY and CDR2 FYNNEI. CDR3 sequence reads: CASISTGTSSYEQYF. The CDR3 DNA, read in part, is TGTGCCAGCATTTCAACGGGGACATCTTCCTACGAG.

Concerning this clone: The CDR3 end is not reached by the read, which stops 3 residues before it; the germline J gene fills it in. The genes are TRBV2 and TRBJ2-5, with 7 positions matching TRBD1. Germline loops: CDR1 SNHLY, CDR2 FYNNEI. The J segment lost 3 bases and the V segment lost 9 bases, leaving 10 bases of the junction unmatched. CDR3 size: 14 residues. The DNA read from the CDR3 is TGTGCCAGTTTTCGACCGGGACAGAAAGAGACC. Translated, it gives CASFRPGQKET. The entire CDR3 is CASFRPGQKETQYF. The whole variable domain, remainder taken from reference TRBV2 and TRBJ2-5, is EPEVTQTPSHQVTQMGQEVILRCVPISNHLYFYWYRQILGQKVEFLVSFYNNEISEKSEIFDDQFSVERPDGSNFTLKIRSTKLEDSAMYFCASFRPGQKETQYFGPGTRLLVL.

A word on this clone: The CDR3 end falls 3 residues outside the read, so it is completed with the germline J gene. This rearrangement joins TRBV7-2 to TRBJ2-2; no definite D call. Per the germline V gene, CDR1 is SGHTA and CDR2 is FQGNSA. The CDR3 totals 14 residues. V was clipped by 7 bases and J by 1 base, with 10 bases between them. CDR3 sequence reads: CASIPLGNTGELFF. The part of the CDR3 DNA that was read is TGTGCCAGCATCCCACTTGGGAACACCGGGGAG.